Sequencing of this T cell receptor (beta chain) was carried out in a study of T-cell memory formation after mild COVID-19. Study outcomes and limitations: Cross-reactive memory seemingly joined, as some responding clones were found in pre-infection memory. Clones that contracted clustered mainly in CM and EM if CD4+ and in EMRA if CD8+. Clones from the second wave (peaking day 37) had unconfirmed SARS-CoV-2 specificity.

CDR3 size: 15 residues. With 0 bases clipped from V and 0 bases from J, the junction kept 5 bases outside the gene matches. Germline V gene sequence: CDR1 DFQATT, CDR2 SNEGSKA (reference sequence). This clonotype turned up a few times. No antigen is known for it. TCRdb re-called the 5' RACE reads with MiXCR, one entry per CDR3 protein. Seen here are hundreds of thousands of distinct CDR3 sequences, 18% observed once, and the top ten hold more than 10%. Sequencing was performed on PBMCs or a T cell subset sorted from them (not recorded which). The chain employs TRBV20-1 and TRBJ2-7; 7 bases fit TRBD2. The source is an adult woman who had mild COVID-19 (a few samples of this study predate the infection). Cell type and time point are not known. The CDR3 DNA follows: TGCAGTGCTAGAGACCCGGGACTACCCTCCTACGAGCAGTACTTC. This codes for CSARDPGLPSYEQYF.